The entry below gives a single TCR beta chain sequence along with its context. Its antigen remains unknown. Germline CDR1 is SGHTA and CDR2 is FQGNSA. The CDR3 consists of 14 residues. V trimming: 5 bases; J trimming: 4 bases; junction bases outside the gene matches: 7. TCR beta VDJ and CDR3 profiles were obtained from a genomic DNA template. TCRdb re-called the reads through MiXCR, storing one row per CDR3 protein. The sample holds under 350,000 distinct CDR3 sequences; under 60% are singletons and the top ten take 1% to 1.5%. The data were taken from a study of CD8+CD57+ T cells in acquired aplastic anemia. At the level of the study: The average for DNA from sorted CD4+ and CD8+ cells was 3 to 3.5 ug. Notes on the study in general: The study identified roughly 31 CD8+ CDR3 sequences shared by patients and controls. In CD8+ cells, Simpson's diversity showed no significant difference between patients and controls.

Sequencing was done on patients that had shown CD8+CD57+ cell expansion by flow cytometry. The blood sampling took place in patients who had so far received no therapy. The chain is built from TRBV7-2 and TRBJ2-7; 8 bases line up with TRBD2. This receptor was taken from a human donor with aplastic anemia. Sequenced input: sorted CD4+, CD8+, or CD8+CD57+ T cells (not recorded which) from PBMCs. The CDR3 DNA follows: TGTGCCAGCAGCGGGGTCGGGGGGGTTTACGAGCAGTACTTC. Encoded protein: CASSGVGGVYEQYF.